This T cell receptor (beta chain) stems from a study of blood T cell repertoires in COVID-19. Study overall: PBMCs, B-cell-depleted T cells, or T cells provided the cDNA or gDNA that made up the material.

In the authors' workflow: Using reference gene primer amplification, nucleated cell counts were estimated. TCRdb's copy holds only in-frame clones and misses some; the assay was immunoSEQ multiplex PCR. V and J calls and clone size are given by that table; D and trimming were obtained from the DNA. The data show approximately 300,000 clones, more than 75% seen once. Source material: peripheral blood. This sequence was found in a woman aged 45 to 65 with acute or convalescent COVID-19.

CDR3 DNA sequence: TGTGCCAGCAGCTGGGAGGGCGGGGAGACCCAGTACTTC. Protein product: CASSWEGGETQYF. The chain is built from TRBV7-3 and TRBJ2-5; 7 nucleotides line up with TRBD2. Looked up from germline, CDR1 is SGHTA and CDR2 is FQGTGA. The length of the CDR3 is 13 residues. The V and J ends lost 4 bases and 5 bases, in that order; junction bases with no gene match: 4.